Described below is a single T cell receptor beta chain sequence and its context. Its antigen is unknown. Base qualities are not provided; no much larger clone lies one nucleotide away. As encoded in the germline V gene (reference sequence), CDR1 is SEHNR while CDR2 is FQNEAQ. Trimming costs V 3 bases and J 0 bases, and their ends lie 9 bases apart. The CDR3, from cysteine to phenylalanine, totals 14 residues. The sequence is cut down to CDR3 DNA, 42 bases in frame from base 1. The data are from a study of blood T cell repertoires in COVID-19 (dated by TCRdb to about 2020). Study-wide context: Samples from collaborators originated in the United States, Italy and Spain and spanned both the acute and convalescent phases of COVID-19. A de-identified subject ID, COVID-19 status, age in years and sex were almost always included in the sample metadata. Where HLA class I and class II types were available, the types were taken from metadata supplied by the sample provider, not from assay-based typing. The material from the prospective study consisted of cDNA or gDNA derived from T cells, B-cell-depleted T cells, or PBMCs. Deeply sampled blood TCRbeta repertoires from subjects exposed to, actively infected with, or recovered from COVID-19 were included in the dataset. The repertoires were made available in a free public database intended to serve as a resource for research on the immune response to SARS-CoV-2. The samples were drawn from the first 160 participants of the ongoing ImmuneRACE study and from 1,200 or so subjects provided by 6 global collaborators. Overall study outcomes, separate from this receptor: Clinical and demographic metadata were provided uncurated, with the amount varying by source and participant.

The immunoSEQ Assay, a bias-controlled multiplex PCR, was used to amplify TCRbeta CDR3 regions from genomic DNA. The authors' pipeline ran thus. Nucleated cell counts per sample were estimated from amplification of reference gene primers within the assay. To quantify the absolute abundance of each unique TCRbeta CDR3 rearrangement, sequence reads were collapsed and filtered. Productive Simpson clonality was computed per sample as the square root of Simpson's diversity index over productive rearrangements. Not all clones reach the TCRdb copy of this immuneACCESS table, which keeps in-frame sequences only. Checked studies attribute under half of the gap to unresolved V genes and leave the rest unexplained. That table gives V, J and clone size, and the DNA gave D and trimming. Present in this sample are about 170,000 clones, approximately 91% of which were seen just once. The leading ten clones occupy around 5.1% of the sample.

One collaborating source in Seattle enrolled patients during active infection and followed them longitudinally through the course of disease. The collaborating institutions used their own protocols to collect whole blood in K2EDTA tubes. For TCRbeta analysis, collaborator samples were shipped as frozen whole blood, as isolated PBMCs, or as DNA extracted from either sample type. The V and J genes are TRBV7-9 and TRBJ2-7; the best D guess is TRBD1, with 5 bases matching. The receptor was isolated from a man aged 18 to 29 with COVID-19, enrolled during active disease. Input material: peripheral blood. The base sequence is TGTGCCAGCAGCTTTACAGGACCCTCCTACGAGCAGTACTTC. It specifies CASSFTGPSYEQYF.